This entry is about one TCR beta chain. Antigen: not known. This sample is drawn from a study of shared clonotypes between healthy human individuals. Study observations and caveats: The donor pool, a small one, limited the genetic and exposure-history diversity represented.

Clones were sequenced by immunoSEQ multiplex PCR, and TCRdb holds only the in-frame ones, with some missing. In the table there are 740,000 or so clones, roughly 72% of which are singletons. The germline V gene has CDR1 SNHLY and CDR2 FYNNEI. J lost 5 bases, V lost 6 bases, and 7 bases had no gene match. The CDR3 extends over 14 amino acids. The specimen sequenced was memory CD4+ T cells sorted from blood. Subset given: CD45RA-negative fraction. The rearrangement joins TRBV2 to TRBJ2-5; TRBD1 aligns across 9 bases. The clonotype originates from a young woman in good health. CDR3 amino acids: CASRQQGAGETQYF. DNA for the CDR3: TGTGCCAGCAGACAACAGGGGGCAGGGGAGACCCAGTACTTC.